Below are 20 T cell receptor beta chains sequenced from a single sample in a study of T-cell reconstitution after alpha-beta-depleted transplantation in children (TCRdb year 2016). The library was generated by PCR. This sample was sequenced with an Illumina HiSeq 2500. TCR library preparation used molecular barcoding, with unique molecular identifiers applied to normalize quantification of the TCRbeta repertoire. TCRdb reanalyzed the raw reads on its own, using fastp at Q25 for trimming and MiXCR for clone calling, and kept in-frame beta chains. Identical CDR3 proteins give one entry, which carries the most common genes and DNA. Across this sample there are 100,000 to 120,000 distinct CDR3 sequences, with roughly 6.1% seen only once. Around 23% of the sample rests with the top ten. The treatment or condition label, read with the paper, signifies: allogeneic hematopoietic cell transplantation with graft depleted of TCRalphabeta T cells and CD19 B cells.

Sequencing used PBMCs, mostly from graft donor cells, obtained 360 days after TCRalphabeta/CD19-depleted stem cell transplant. The receptors come from a male patient aged 2 to 9 who had a stem cell transplant for acute lymphoblastic leukemia, so the T cells may come from the graft donor.

This clonotype was observed at least ten times. J is TRBJ2-1 and V is TRBV13; the D is unclear. With 1 base removed from V and 5 bases from J, the gap between germline ends came to 15 bases. The CDR3 runs 16 residues. Germline lookup yields CDR1 PRHDT and CDR2 FYEKMQ (reference sequence). The CDR3 reads CASSLVFPLTHNEQFF. CDR3 sequence (DNA): TGTGCCAGCAGCTTAGTCTTTCCTCTCACCCACAATGAGCAGTTCTTC.

This clonotype was seen ten or more times. V is TRBV5-8 and J is TRBJ1-2; possible D gene TRBD1, 6 bases. The V end lost 9 bases, the J end lost 4 bases, and 19 bases lay between the germline ends. From germline, CDR1 is SGHTS and CDR2 YDEGEE. The CDR3 runs 14 residues. Here the CDR3 reads CATGGAKRLYGYTF. The CDR3 nucleotides are TGTGCCACCGGGGGGGCCAAACGCCTCTATGGCTACACCTTC.

Regarding this clonotype: With a much larger clone just one base away, this may be a read error. The genes are TRBV7-6 and TRBJ2-2; D may be TRBD1 (6 bases). The CDR3 covers 13 residues. In germline, CDR1 is SGHVS, CDR2 FNYEAQ. The CDR3 is CPSSLRGLRELFF. CDR3 in DNA: TGTCCCAGCAGCTTAAGGGGGTTGAGGGAGCTGTTTTTT.

This clonotype has ten or more counts. The chain carries TRBV7-9 and TRBJ2-5, with a tentative D call TRBD2 (6 bases). V lost 5 bases to trimming and J lost 4 bases, with 17 bases between them. CDR1 SEHNR and CDR2 FQNEAQ come from the germline V gene (reference sequence). This CDR3 spans 15 amino acids. The CDR3 sequence: CASSPRRVERETQYF. CDR3 in DNA: TGTGCCAGCAGCCCCCGGAGGGTGGAAAGAGAGACCCAGTACTTC.

This clonotype was seen only a few times. A junction end diverges from the germline sequence, so it may reflect a read error. The V and J genes are TRBV7-7 and TRBJ2-7; D perhaps matches TRBD2 (5 bases). CDR3 length: 14 residues. CDR1 and CDR2 from the germline V gene are SSHAT and FNYEAQ (reference sequence). The CDR3 reads CASSPGSGPYEQYF. CDR3 DNA: TGTGCTAGCAGTCCTGGGAGCGGCCCCTACGAGCAGTACTTC. Using reference TRBV7-7 and TRBJ2-7 for the parts outside the CDR3, the full variable domain is GAGVSQSPRYKVTKRGQDVTLRCDPISSHATLYWYQQALGQGPEFLTYFNYEAQPDKSGLPSDRFSAERPEGSISTLTIQRTEQRDSAMYRCASSPGSGPYEQYFGPGTRLTVT.

In this sample, this clonotype turned up many times. The chain is built from TRBV12-3 or TRBV12-4 and TRBJ2-7; D may be TRBD1 or TRBD2 (5 bases each). The CDR3 is 15 amino acids. V was trimmed by 1 base and J by 3 bases, leaving 13 bases between them. The CDR3, as DNA: TGTGCCAGCAGTTTAGTGATGGGACGTTACTACGAGCAGTACTTC. Translating gives CASSLVMGRYYEQYF.

This CDR3 is CASSYSSSNQPQHF. The CDR3, as DNA: TGTGCCAGCAGTTACTCTAGTAGCAATCAGCCCCAGCATTTT. The chain has TRBV6-5 and TRBJ1-5; D not resolved. V was clipped by 0 bases and J by 0 bases, with 3 bases between them. In germline, CDR1 is MNHEY, CDR2 SVGAGI. The CDR3 loop spans 14 amino acids.

The chain is built from TRBV20-1 and TRBJ2-1; D uncertain. This CDR3 has 11 residues. CDR1 is DFQATT, CDR2 SNEGSKA, per germline (reference sequence). V was trimmed by 5 bases and J by 7 bases, leaving 9 bases between them. DNA for the CDR3: TGCAGTGCTTCTGACCTGAATGAGCAGTTCTTC. This translates into CSASDLNEQFF.

The chain joins TRBV25-1 to TRBJ2-1, with D possibly being TRBD2 (5 bases). Per the germline V gene, CDR1 is MGHDK and CDR2 is SYGVNS. CDR3 length: 14 amino acids. Trimming took 4 bases from V and 4 from J, leaving 11 bases between them. For the CDR3, the DNA is TGTGCCAGCAGTGTTGGACTTGGGTACAATGAGCAGTTCTTC. It yields the protein CASSVGLGYNEQFF. Filled out from reference TRBV25-1 and TRBJ2-1, the complete variable domain reads EADIYQTPRYLVIGTGKKITLECSQTMGHDKMYWYQQDPGMELHLIHYSYGVNSTEKGDLSSESTVSRIRTEHFPLTLESARPSHTSQYLCASSVGLGYNEQFFGPGTRLTVL.

The rearrangement joins TRBV12-3 or TRBV12-4 to TRBJ2-2, with TRBD2 as a possible D gene (5 bases). Trimming removed 6 bases at V and 6 bases at J, with 26 bases between. The CDR3 consists of 18 residues. The CDR3 is CASSIQLGVVVFSGELFF. The CDR3 DNA follows: TGTGCCAGCAGCATACAACTCGGGGTAGTTGTGTTCTCCGGGGAGCTGTTTTTT.

The V call is TRBV27, the J call TRBJ2-3, with TRBD1 matching 9 bases. This CDR3 is built from 15 residues. After removal of 5 bases from V and 1 base from J, the junction contained 4 bases not matched to a gene. Germline values: CDR1 MNHEY, CDR2 SMNVEV (reference sequence). The DNA for the CDR3 is TGTGCCAGCAGTAACAGGGGGCGCGGCACAGATACGCAGTATTTT. Encoded protein: CASSNRGRGTDTQYF.

This clonotype was seen only a few times. The chain uses TRBV2 and TRBJ2-2, with TRBD2 as a possible D gene (7 bases). The V end was cut by 11 bases, the J end by 3 bases, with 13 bases between. Germline V gene lookup returns CDR1 SNHLY and CDR2 FYNNEI. The CDR3 is 13 amino acids. The CDR3 nucleotides are TGTGCCGTGGGAGGGGGGTACACCGGGGAGCTGTTTTTT. It codes for CAVGGGYTGELFF.

This clonotype was picked up many times. The CDR3 region has the DNA TGTGCCAGCAGCCAAGTAGGGGCCGGCACAGATACGCAGTATTTT. Protein product: CASSQVGAGTDTQYF. The chain couples TRBV4-2 to TRBJ2-3; possibly TRBD1 for D (5 bases). The CDR3 length is 15 residues. Per germline, CDR1 LGHNA and CDR2 YNFKEQ. V dropped 1 base and J dropped 1 base, with 9 bases sitting between them.

This clonotype was seen repeatedly, ten times or more. CDR3: CASSFLGLAGGKAKNIQYF. The CDR3 region has the DNA TGTGCCAGCAGTTTTTTGGGACTAGCGGGGGGAAAAGCCAAAAACATTCAGTACTTC. The chain combines TRBV11-2 with TRBJ2-4; TRBD2 aligns across 15 bases. The germline CDR1 and CDR2 sequences are SGHAT and FQNNGV. This CDR3 contains 19 residues. V lost 6 bases to trimming and J lost 0 bases; unmatched junction nucleotides: 9.

This clonotype was recorded at least ten times. This chain connects TRBV15 to TRBJ2-1, with 7 bases lining up with TRBD2. Germline loops: CDR1 LNHNV, CDR2 YYDKDF (reference sequence). Trimming cost V 2 bases and J 13 bases; bases outside gene matches: 8. The CDR3 is 13 residues long. CDR3 region: CATSRFLAGPQFF. DNA for the CDR3: TGTGCCACCAGCAGATTTTTAGCGGGCCCACAGTTCTTC.

The table lists this clonotype with many counts. The chain uses TRBV6-5 and TRBJ2-3; TRBD2 matches 11 bases. V trimming: 0 bases; J trimming: 5 bases; junction bases outside the gene matches: 4. There are 16 residues in the CDR3. The germline V gene has CDR1 MNHEY and CDR2 SVGAGI. The DNA for the CDR3 is TGTGCCAGCAGTTACTCGGCTAGCGGGGGGATAGATACGCAGTATTTT. Its protein is CASSYSASGGIDTQYF.

This clonotype occurred many times. The chain joins TRBV6-2 or TRBV6-3 to TRBJ2-7, with D hard to call. The CDR3 consists of 13 residues. Germline CDR1 is MNHEY and CDR2 is SVGEGT. Trimming left V 6 bases short and J 3 bases short, with 12 bases between. CDR3: CASSLSDIYEQYF. CDR3 in DNA: TGTGCCAGCAGCCTAAGCGACATCTACGAGCAGTACTTC.

This clonotype was recorded many times. The J gene is TRBJ2-7, the V gene TRBV6-1; no clear D. V was trimmed by 7 bases and J by 3 bases, leaving 13 bases between them. The CDR3 extends over 13 amino acids. Germline lookup yields CDR1 MNHNS and CDR2 SASEGT. As DNA, the CDR3 is TGTGCCAGCATTGGTCCGTGGGGCTACGAGCAGTACTTC. It yields the protein CASIGPWGYEQYF.

Ten or more counts support this clonotype. The chain has TRBV20-1 and TRBJ2-2; 10 bases map to TRBD2. The CDR3 consists of 19 residues. Germline trimming cut 0 bases from V and 7 bases from J; bases unmatched to any gene: 17. Per germline, CDR1 DFQATT and CDR2 SNEGSKA (reference sequence). The CDR3 DNA is TGCAGTGCTAGAGATTGGACATTGAGCGGGAGGGCCTTTGGCGGGGAGCTGTTTTTT. Its protein product is CSARDWTLSGRAFGGELFF.

This clonotype was counted a few times. The chain uses TRBV18 and TRBJ2-5; 11 bases line up with TRBD2. V shed 3 bases, J shed 5 bases, and the junction held 5 bases outside the gene matches. The CDR3 has 15 amino acids. Germline CDR1 is KGHSH and CDR2 is LQKENI. CDR3 DNA: TGTGCCAGCTCACCCCTAGCGGGGGGTTCGGAGACCCAGTACTTC. As protein: CASSPLAGGSETQYF.